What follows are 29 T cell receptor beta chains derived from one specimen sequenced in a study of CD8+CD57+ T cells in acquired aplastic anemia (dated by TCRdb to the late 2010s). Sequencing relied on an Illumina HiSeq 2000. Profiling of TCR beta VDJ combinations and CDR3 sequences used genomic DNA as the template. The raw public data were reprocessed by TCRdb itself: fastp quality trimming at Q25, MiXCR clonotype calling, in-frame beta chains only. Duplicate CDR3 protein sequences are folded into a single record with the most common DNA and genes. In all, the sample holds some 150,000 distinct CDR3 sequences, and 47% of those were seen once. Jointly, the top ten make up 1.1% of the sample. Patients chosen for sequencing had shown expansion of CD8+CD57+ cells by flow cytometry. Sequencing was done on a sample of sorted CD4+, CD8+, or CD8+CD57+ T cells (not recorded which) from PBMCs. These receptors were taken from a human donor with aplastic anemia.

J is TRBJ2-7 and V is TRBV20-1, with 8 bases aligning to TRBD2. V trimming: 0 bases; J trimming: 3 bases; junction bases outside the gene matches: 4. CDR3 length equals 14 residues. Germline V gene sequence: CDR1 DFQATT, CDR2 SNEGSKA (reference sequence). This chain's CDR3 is CSAREGSGSYEQYF. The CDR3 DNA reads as TGCAGTGCTAGAGAAGGGAGCGGGAGCTACGAGCAGTACTTC.

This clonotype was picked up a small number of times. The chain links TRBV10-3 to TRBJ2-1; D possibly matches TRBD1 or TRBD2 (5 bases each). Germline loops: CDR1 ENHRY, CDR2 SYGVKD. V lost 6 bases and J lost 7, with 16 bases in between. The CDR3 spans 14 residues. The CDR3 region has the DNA TGTGCCATCAGGACCGGGACCGCTTGGAATGAGCAGTTCTTC. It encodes CAIRTGTAWNEQFF.

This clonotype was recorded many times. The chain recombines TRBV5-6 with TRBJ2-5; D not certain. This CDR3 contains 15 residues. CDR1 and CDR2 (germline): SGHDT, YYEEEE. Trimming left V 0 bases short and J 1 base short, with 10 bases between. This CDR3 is CASSLVGRAQETQYF. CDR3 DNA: TGTGCCAGCAGCTTGGTGGGTAGGGCCCAAGAGACCCAGTACTTC.

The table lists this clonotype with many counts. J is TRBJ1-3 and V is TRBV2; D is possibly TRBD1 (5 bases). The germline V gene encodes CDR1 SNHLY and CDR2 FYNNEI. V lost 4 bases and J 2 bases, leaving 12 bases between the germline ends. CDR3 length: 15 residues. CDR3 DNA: TGTGCCAGCAGTGGAGAGGGGTTTGCTGGAAACACCATATATTTT. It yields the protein CASSGEGFAGNTIYF.

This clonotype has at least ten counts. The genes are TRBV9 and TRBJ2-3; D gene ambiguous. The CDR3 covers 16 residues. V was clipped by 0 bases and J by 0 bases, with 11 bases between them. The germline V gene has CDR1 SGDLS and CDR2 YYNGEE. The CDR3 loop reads CASSVGPASSTDTQYF. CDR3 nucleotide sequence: TGTGCCAGCAGCGTAGGTCCAGCTTCGAGCACAGATACGCAGTATTTT.

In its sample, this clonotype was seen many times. The CDR3 loop is CASSLASRRDEQFF. The CDR3, as DNA: TGTGCCAGCAGCTTAGCGTCGAGGAGGGATGAGCAGTTCTTC. This rearrangement joins TRBV7-9 to TRBJ2-1, with D possibly TRBD2 on 6 matching bases. The germline V gene has CDR1 SEHNR and CDR2 FQNEAQ (reference sequence). The CDR3 extends over 14 amino acids. Trimming left V 0 bases short and J 8 bases short, with 11 bases between.

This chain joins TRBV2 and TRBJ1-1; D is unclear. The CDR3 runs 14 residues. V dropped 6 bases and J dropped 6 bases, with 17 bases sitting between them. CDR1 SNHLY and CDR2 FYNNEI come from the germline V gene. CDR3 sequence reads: CASRVGVQYPEAFF. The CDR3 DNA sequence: TGTGCCAGCAGGGTAGGAGTCCAGTATCCTGAAGCTTTCTTT.

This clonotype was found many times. The CDR3 DNA is TGTGCCAGCAAGTCATACAGGGGGAAGGGAGAGACCCAGTACTTC. This gives the protein CASKSYRGKGETQYF. The chain is built from TRBV6-1 and TRBJ2-5, with TRBD1 matching 8 bases. Germline V gives CDR1 MNHNS, CDR2 SASEGT. The CDR3 is made up of 15 amino acids. J lost 4 bases, V lost 7 bases, and 11 bases had no gene match.

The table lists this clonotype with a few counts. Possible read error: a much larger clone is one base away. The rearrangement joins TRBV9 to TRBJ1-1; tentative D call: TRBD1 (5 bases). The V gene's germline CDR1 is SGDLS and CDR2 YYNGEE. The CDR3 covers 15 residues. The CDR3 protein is CASSVRGGVGTEALF. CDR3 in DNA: TGTGCCAGCAGCGTACGGGGGGGTGTTGGCACTGAAGCTCTCTTT.

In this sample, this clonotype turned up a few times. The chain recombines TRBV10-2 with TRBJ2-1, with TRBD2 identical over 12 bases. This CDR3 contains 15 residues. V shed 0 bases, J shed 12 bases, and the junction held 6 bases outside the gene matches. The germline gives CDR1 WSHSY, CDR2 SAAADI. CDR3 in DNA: TGCGCCAGCAGTGAGTCAGTGTGGACTAGCGGGGTGCAGTTCTTC. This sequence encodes CASSESVWTSGVQFF.

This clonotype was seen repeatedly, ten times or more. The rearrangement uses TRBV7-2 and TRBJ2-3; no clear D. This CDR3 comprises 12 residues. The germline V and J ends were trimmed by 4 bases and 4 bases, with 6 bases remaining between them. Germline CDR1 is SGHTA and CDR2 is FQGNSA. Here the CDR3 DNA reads TGTGCCAGCAGCTATGGGCCAGATACGCAGTATTTT. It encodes CASSYGPDTQYF.

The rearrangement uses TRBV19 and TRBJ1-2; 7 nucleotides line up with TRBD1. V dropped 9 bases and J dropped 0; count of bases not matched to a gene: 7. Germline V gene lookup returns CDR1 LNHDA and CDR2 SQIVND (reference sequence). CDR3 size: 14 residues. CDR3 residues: CASYSDRTNYGYTF. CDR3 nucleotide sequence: TGTGCCAGCTACTCGGACAGGACTAACTATGGCTACACCTTC.

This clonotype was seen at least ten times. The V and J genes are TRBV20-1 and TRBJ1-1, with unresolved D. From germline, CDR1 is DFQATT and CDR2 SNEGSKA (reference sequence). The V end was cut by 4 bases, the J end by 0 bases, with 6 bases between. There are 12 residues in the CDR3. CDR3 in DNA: TGCAGTGCTATTTCGATGAACACTGAAGCTTTCTTT. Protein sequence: CSAISMNTEAFF.

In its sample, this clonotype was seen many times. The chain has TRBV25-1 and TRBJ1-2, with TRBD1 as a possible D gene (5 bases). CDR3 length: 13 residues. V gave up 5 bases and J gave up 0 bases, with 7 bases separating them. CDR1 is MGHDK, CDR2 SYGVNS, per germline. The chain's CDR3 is CASSQGANYGYTF. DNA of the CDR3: TGTGCCAGCAGTCAGGGAGCTAACTATGGCTACACCTTC.

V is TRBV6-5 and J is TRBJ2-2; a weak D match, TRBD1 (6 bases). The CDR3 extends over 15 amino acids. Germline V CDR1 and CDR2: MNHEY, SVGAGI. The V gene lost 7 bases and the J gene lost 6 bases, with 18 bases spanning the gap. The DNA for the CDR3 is TGTGCCAGCAATTCACGGACAGCGCAACCCGGGGAGCTGTTTTTT. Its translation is CASNSRTAQPGELFF.

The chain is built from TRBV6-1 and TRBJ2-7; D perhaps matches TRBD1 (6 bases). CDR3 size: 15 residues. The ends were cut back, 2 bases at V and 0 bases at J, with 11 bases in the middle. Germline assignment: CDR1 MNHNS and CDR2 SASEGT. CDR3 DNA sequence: TGTGCCAGCAGTGAACGGGACATACCCTCCTACGAGCAGTACTTC. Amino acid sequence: CASSERDIPSYEQYF.

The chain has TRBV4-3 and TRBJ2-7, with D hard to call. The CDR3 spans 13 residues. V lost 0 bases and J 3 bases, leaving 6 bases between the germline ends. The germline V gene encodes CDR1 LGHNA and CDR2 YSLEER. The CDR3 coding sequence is TGCGCCAGCAGCCAAGACGGTAGCTACGAGCAGTACTTC. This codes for CASSQDGSYEQYF.

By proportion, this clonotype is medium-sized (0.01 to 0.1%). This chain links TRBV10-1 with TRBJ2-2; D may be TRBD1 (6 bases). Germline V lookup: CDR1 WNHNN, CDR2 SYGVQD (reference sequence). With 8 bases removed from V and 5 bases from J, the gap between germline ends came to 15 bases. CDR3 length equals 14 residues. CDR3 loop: CASRGQGPTGELFF. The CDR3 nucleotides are TGCGCCAGCCGAGGGCAGGGGCCGACCGGGGAGCTGTTTTTT.

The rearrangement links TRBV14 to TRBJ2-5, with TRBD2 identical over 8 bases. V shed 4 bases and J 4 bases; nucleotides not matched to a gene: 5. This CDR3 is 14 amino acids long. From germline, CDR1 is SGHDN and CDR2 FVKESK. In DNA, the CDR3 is TGTGCCAGCAGCCCCGTAGCGGGACGAGAGACCCAGTACTTC. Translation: CASSPVAGRETQYF.

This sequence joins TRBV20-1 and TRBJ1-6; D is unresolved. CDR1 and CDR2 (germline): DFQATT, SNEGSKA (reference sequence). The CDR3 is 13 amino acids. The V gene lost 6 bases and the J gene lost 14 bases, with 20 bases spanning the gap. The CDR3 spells CSATHPTGSSLHF. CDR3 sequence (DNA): TGCAGTGCCACCCACCCGACGGGCTCGTCCCTCCACTTT.

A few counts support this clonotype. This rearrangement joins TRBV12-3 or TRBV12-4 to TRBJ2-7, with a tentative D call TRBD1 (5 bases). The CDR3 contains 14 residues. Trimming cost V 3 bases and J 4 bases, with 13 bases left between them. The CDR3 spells CASSFGRTKYEQYF. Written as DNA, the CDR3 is TGTGCCAGCAGTTTCGGCCGGACAAAGTACGAGCAGTACTTC.

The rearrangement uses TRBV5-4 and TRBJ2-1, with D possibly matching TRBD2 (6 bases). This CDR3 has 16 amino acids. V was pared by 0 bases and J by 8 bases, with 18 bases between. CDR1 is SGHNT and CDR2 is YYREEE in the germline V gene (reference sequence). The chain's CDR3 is CASSLGGAASHDEQFF. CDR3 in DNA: TGTGCCAGCAGCTTGGGCGGGGCGGCTTCTCACGATGAGCAGTTCTTC.

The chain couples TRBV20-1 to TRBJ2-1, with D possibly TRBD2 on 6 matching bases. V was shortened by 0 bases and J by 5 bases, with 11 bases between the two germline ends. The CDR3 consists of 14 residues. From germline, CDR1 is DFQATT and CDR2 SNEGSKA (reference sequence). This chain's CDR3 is CSARDGRENNEQFF. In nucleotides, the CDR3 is TGCAGTGCTAGAGATGGGCGGGAAAACAATGAGCAGTTCTTC.

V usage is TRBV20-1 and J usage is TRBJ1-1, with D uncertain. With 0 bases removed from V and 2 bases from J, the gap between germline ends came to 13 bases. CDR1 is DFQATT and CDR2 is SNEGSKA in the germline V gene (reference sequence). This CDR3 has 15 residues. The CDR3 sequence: CSARDLNWLNTEAFF. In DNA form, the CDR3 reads TGCAGTGCTAGAGATCTGAATTGGCTAAACACTGAAGCTTTCTTT.

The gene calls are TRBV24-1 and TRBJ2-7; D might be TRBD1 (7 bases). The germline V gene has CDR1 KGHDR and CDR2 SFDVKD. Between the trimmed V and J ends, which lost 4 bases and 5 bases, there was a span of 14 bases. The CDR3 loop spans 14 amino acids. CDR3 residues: CATSDPAGGNEQYF. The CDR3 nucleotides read TGTGCCACCAGTGACCCTGCAGGGGGGAACGAGCAGTACTTC.

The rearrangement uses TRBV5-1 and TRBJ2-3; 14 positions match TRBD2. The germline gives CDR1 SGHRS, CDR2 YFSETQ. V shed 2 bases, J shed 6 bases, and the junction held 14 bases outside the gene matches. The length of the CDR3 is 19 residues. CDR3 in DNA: TGCGCCAGCAGCTTCGTCCCGGGACTAGCGGGGGCCCCCCACGATACGCAGTATTTT. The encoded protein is CASSFVPGLAGAPHDTQYF.

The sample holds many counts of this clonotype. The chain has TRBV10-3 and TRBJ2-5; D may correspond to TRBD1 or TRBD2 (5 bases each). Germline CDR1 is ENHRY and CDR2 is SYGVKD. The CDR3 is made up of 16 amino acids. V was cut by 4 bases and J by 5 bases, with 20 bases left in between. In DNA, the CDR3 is TGTGCCATCAGTGCCAGATTCGACGGGGCGGACGAGACCCAGTACTTC. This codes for CAISARFDGADETQYF.

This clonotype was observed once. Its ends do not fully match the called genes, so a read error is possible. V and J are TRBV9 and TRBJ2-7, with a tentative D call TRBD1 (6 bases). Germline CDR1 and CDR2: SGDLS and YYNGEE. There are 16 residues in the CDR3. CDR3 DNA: TGTGCCAGCAGCGTAGGAGGTCAGGGGACCCCTTACGGGCAGTACTTC. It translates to CASSVGGQGTPYGQYF.

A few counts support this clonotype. The chain's CDR3 is CASIAPGKETQYF. The CDR3 DNA reads TGTGCCAGCATTGCGCCGGGGAAAGAGACCCAGTACTTC. The chain joins TRBV2 to TRBJ2-5, with D possibly being TRBD2 (5 bases). The CDR3 sequence is 13 residues long. The ends were cut back, 7 bases at V and 3 bases at J, with 12 bases in the middle. Germline V gene data show CDR1 as SNHLY and CDR2 as FYNNEI.